The 17 T cell receptor beta chains given below trace back to one sample, sequenced in a study of T cells in women clearing cervical HPV infection. Some clones are missing from TCRdb's copy, which holds only in-frame ones; the method was immunoSEQ multiplex PCR. In total, the table holds 25,000 to 35,000 clones. Sequencing was done on a sample of blood buffy coat. These receptors originate from a woman aged 18 to 75 with a cervical HPV16 infection that either progressed to CIN3+ or cleared (not recorded which).

About this clone itself: From the germline J gene comes the end of the CDR3, since the read stops 3 residues before it. The chain uses TRBV11-2 and TRBJ2-3; D is unclear. This CDR3 region has 14 residues. Looked up from germline, CDR1 is SGHAT and CDR2 is FQNNGV. V lost 1 base and J lost 2, with 7 bases in between. CDR3 region: CASSLVSHTDTQYF. The covered CDR3 bases are TGTGCCAGCAGCTTAGTTTCACACACAGATACG.

As regards this clone: The read terminates 3 residues ahead of where the CDR3 ends, so the germline J gene completes it. The chain couples TRBV5-1 to TRBJ2-3, with no clear D. Germline values: CDR1 SGHRS, CDR2 YFSETQ. The ends were cut back, 4 bases at V and 0 bases at J, with 12 bases in the middle. This CDR3 contains 15 residues. CDR3 protein: CASSGTGFSTDTQYF. The part of the CDR3 DNA that was read is TGCGCCAGCAGCGGTACCGGGTTTAGCACAGATACG.

Remarks on this clone: The CDR3 extends 3 residues past the end of the read, so its final part is completed from the germline J gene. V usage is TRBV6-1 and J usage is TRBJ2-3, with a possible D match to TRBD2 (5 bases). The CDR3 sequence is 15 residues long. The ends were cut back, 1 base at V and 1 base at J, with 9 bases in the middle. Germline-derived CDR1 and CDR2 are MNHNS and SASEGT. CDR3 bases read: TGTGCCAGCAGTGAAGAGGAGAGGGGCACAGATACG. It specifies CASSEEERGTDT. In full, the CDR3 reads CASSEEERGTDTQYF.

The CDR3 DNA, read in part, is TGTGCCAGCTCACCACGCCTGATACAGGGGGCGCTTAATGAA. It is translated as CASSPRLIQGALNE. The whole CDR3 protein reads CASSPRLIQGALNEAFF. V gene TRBV18 combines with J gene TRBJ1-1, with 9 positions matching TRBD1. From the germline J gene comes the end of the CDR3, since the read stops 3 residues before it. Germline-derived CDR1 and CDR2 are KGHSH and LQKENI. The CDR3 is 17 residues long. With 1 base clipped from V and 7 bases from J, the junction kept 13 bases outside the gene matches.

About this clone: The sequenced fragment ends 3 residues before the CDR3 boundary, so the rest is inferred from the germline J gene. V is TRBV10-2 and J is TRBJ2-1; 7 nucleotides line up with TRBD1. CDR1 is WSHSY and CDR2 is SAAADI in the germline V gene. The CDR3 spans 14 residues. Germline trimming cut 5 bases from V and 7 bases from J; bases unmatched to any gene: 8. CDR3 DNA, as far as it was read: TGCGCCAGCAGTATAAGGGGGCAGTATAATGAG. Its translation is CASSIRGQYNE. The whole CDR3 sequence is CASSIRGQYNEQFF.

Regarding this clone: The read ends 3 residues shy of where the CDR3 ends; the end is completed using the germline J gene. This rearrangement joins TRBV4-2 to TRBJ2-2, with D uncertain. Germline V gene data show CDR1 as LGHNA and CDR2 as YNFKEQ. This CDR3 spans 17 amino acids. Trimming left V 4 bases short and J 1 base short, with 16 bases between. The CDR3 loop is CASSLNTRRLNTGELFF. The covered CDR3 bases are TGTGCCAGCAGCCTAAACACCCGGCGGCTGAACACCGGGGAG.

In regard to this clone: The CDR3 goes on 3 residues after the read ends, and that part is filled in from the germline J gene. The rearrangement uses TRBV5-8 and TRBJ1-6, with 11 positions matching TRBD1. From germline, CDR1 is SGHTS and CDR2 YDEGEE. The CDR3 sequence is 15 residues long. V was pared by 4 bases and J by 10 bases, with 7 bases of the junction left unmatched. Incomplete CDR3 DNA: TGTGCCAGCAGCCTCGGACAGGGGGCATGGTCACCC. Translating it yields CASSLGQGAWSP. The full CDR3 reads CASSLGQGAWSPLHF.

On this clone: The read comes to an end 3 residues before the CDR3 does, leaving the germline J gene to fill in the end. The sample contains more than one DNA sequence encoding this CDR3. The chain couples TRBV7-9 to TRBJ1-4; possible D gene TRBD1, 5 bases. Germline assignment: CDR1 SEHNR and CDR2 FQNEAQ (reference sequence). The CDR3 spans 14 residues. This chain's CDR3 is CSSRLGHTNEKLFF. The sequenced CDR3 bases are TGTTCAAGCAGATTGGGGCATACGAATGAAAAA. Variable domain in full (rest from reference TRBV7-9 and TRBJ1-4): DTGVSQNPRHKITKRGQNVTFRCDPISEHNRLYWYRQTLGQGPEFLTYFQNEAQLEKSRLLSDRFSAERPKGSFSTLEIQRTEQGDSAMYLCSSRLGHTNEKLFFGSGTQLSVL.

For this clone: The read terminates 3 residues ahead of where the CDR3 ends, so the germline J gene completes it. The gene calls are TRBV7-6 and TRBJ1-6, with 9 bases identical to TRBD1. The CDR3 is made up of 14 amino acids. V gave up 5 bases and J gave up 10 bases; unmatched junction bases: 6. Germline V gene sequence: CDR1 SGHVS, CDR2 FNYEAQ. This chain's CDR3 is CASSPRDRDSPLHF. CDR3 DNA, as far as it was read: TGTGCCAGCAGCCCCCGGGACAGGGACTCACCC.

About this clone: The read is 3 residues too short to cover the CDR3 end, so that end is filled in from the germline J gene. V usage is TRBV19 and J usage is TRBJ2-7; D is unresolved. The CDR3 is 16 residues long. V was pared by 9 bases and J by 0 bases, with 21 bases between. Germline V CDR1 and CDR2: LNHDA, SQIVND (reference sequence). CDR3 DNA, as far as it was read: TGTGCCAGCGCCCCAATTTCGACTCAAAACTCCTACGAG. Residues: CASAPISTQNSYE. The whole CDR3 protein reads CASAPISTQNSYEQYF.

The CDR3 is CASSQEGGAYNEQFF. The sequenced part of the CDR3 DNA is TGCGCCAGCAGCCAAGAAGGGGGGGCCTACAATGAG. This chain uses TRBV4-1 with TRBJ2-1, with D tentatively TRBD2 (7 bases). The read is 3 residues too short to cover the CDR3 end, so that end is filled in from the germline J gene. Per germline, CDR1 MGHRA and CDR2 YSYEKL. The CDR3 has 15 amino acids. V dropped 0 bases and J dropped 2 bases, with 8 bases sitting between them.

On this clone itself: The read ends 3 residues shy of where the CDR3 ends; the end is completed using the germline J gene. The V call is TRBV12-3 or TRBV12-4, the J call TRBJ1-2; D gene unclear. V was cut by 2 bases and J by 2 bases, with 6 bases left in between. The CDR3 is 13 amino acids. CDR3 DNA (partial): TGTGCCAGCAGTTTACTCAGAAACTATGGC. This translates into CASSLLRNYG. The whole CDR3 is CASSLLRNYGYTF.

Regarding this clone: The read terminates 3 residues ahead of where the CDR3 ends, so the germline J gene completes it. The chain carries TRBV7-9 and TRBJ1-2; perhaps TRBD1 as D (5 bases). The CDR3 spans 13 residues. CDR1 is SEHNR, CDR2 FQNEAQ, per germline (reference sequence). Partial CDR3 DNA: TGTGCCAGCCGCCCCAGGGACTACAATGAC. The encoded protein is CASRPRDYND. The CDR3 as a whole reads CASRPRDYNDYTF.

Concerning this clone: The sequence runs out 3 residues before the end of the CDR3; the remainder is reconstructed from the germline J gene. The chain has TRBV20-1 and TRBJ2-7; TRBD2 agrees at 13 bases. CDR1 DFQATT and CDR2 SNEGSKA come from the germline V gene (reference sequence). The CDR3 covers 15 residues. Trimming took 6 bases from V and 2 from J; bases not matched to a gene: 7. The sequenced CDR3 bases are TGCAGTGCCATGGGACTAGCGGGATCGACCTACGAG. Translating it yields CSAMGLAGSTYE. The complete CDR3 protein is CSAMGLAGSTYEQYF.

To note about this clone: The sequence runs out 3 residues before the end of the CDR3; the remainder is reconstructed from the germline J gene. V and J are TRBV29-1 and TRBJ2-7, with a tentative D call TRBD1 (6 bases). The CDR3 has 13 amino acids. CDR1 and CDR2 from the germline V gene are SQVTM and ANQGSEA. Trimming took 4 bases from V and 2 from J, leaving 12 bases between them. This CDR3 is CSVGGSGAYEQYF. CDR3 DNA, as far as it was read: TGCAGCGTTGGGGGATCAGGGGCCTACGAG.

As to this clone: The CDR3 end lies 3 residues beyond the end of the read and is filled in from the germline J gene. V is TRBV5-1 and J is TRBJ2-7, with TRBD1 matching over 9 bases. Germline V gives CDR1 SGHRS, CDR2 YFSETQ. The CDR3 totals 15 residues. The ends lost 0 bases at V and 1 base at J; junction bases unmatched: 2. The sequenced part of the CDR3 DNA is TGCGCCAGCAGCTTGGGAGGGACAGGGTCCTACGAG. Translated, it gives CASSLGGTGSYE. The whole CDR3 sequence reads CASSLGGTGSYEQYF.

A note on this clone: The read gets to within 3 residues of the CDR3 end, and the germline J gene fills in the rest. V and J are TRBV20-1 and TRBJ2-1; maybe TRBD1 (6 bases). Per the germline V gene, CDR1 is DFQATT and CDR2 is SNEGSKA (reference sequence). Trimming shortened V by 6 bases and J by 5 bases, and 17 bases separated the two germline ends. The CDR3 extends over 14 amino acids. The CDR3 DNA, read in part, is TGCAGTGCCACCGGATTGGACAGTAACAATGAG. It codes for CSATGLDSNNE. The whole CDR3 is CSATGLDSNNEQFF.